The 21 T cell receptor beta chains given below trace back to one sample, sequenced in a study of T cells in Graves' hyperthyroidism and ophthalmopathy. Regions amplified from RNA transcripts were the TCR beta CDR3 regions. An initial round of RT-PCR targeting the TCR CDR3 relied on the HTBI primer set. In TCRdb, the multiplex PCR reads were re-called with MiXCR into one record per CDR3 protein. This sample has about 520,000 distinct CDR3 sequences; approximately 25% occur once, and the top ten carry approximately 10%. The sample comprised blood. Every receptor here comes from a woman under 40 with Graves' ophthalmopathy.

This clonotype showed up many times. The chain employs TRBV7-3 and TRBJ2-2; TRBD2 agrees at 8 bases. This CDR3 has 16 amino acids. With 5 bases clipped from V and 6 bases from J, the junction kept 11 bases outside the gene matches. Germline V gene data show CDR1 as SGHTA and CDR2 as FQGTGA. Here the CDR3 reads CASSAPGGTAAGELFF. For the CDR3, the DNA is TGTGCCAGCAGCGCCCCGGGAGGGACGGCGGCCGGGGAGCTGTTTTTT.

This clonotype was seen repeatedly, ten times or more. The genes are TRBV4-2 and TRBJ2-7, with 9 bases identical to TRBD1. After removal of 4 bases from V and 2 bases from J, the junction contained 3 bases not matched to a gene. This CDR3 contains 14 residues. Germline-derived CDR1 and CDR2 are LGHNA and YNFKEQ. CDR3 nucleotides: TGTGCCAGCAGCCGGGACAGGGCAGCCTACGAGCAGTACTTC. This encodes CASSRDRAAYEQYF.

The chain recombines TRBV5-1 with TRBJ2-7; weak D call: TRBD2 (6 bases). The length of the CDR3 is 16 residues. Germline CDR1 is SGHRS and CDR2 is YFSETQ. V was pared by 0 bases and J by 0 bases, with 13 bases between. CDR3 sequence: CASSLGPGVSSYEQYF. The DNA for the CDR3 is TGCGCCAGCAGCTTGGGCCCGGGGGTATCCTCCTACGAGCAGTACTTC.

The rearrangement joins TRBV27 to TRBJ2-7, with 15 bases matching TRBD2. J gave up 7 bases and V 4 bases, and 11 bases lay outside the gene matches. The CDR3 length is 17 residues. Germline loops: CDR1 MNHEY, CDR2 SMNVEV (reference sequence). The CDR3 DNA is TGTGCCAGCAGTTCCGGGACTAGCGGGAGGACCTTTGAAGAGCAGTACTTC. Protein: CASSSGTSGRTFEEQYF.

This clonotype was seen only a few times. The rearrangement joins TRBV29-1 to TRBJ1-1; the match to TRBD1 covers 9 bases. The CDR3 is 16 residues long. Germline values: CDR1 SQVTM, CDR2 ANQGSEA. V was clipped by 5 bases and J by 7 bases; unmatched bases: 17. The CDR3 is CSVHLQGAIESYEAFF. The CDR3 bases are TGCAGCGTTCACTTACAGGGGGCGATTGAGTCTTATGAAGCTTTCTTT.

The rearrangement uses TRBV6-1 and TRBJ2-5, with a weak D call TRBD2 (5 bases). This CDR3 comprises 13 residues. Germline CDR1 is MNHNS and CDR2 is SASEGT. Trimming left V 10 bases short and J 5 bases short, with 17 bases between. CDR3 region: CANKSGSRETQYF. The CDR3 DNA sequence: TGTGCCAATAAATCGGGGAGCCGGGAGACCCAGTACTTC.

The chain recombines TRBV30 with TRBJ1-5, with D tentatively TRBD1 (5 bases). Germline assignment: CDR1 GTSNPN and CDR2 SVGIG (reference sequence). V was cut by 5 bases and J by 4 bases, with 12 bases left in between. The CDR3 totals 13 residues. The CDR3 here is CAWAGTPNQPQHF. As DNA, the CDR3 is TGTGCCTGGGCGGGGACTCCAAATCAGCCCCAGCATTTT. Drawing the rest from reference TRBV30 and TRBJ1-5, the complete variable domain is SQTIHQWPATLVQPVGSPLSLECTVEGTSNPNLYWYRQAAGRGLQLLFYSVGIGQISSEVPQNLSASRPQDRQFILSSKKLLLSDSGFYLCAWAGTPNQPQHFGDGTRLSIL.

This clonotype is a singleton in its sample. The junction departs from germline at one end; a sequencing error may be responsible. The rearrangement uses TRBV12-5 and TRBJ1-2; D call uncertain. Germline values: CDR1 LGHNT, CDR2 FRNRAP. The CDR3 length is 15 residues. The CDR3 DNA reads TGTGCTAGTGATTTGTTCCTTCCCCCTAATCCTGGCTACACCTTC. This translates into CASDLFLPPNPGYTF.

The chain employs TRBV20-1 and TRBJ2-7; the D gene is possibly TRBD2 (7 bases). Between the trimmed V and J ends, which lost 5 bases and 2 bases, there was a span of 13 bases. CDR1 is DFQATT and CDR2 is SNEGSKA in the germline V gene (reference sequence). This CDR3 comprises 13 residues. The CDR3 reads CSAGEGHPYEQYF. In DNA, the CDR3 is TGCAGTGCTGGGGAGGGACATCCCTACGAGCAGTACTTC.

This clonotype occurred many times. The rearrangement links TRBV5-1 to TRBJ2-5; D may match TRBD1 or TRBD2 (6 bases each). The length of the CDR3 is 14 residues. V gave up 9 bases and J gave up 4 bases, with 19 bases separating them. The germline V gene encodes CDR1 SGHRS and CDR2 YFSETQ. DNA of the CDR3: TGCGCCACCGGTCCGTCCGGGGGCTTAGAGACCCAGTACTTC. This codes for CATGPSGGLETQYF.

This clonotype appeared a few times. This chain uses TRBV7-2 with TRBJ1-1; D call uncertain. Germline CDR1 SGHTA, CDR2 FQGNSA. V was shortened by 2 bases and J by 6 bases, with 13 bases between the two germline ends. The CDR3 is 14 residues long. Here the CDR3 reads CASSLRTSGAEAFF. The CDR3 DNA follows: TGTGCCAGCAGCTTAAGGACCAGCGGGGCTGAAGCTTTCTTT. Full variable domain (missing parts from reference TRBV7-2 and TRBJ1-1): GAGVSQSPSNKVTEKGKDVELRCDPISGHTALYWYRQSLGQGLEFLIYFQGNSAPDKSGLPSDRFSAERTGGSVSTLTIQRTQQEDSAVYLCASSLRTSGAEAFFGQGTRLTVV.

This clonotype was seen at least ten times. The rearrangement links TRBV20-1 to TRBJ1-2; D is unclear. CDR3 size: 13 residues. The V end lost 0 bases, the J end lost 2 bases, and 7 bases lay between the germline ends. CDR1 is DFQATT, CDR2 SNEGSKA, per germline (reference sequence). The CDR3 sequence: CSARDLGNYGYTF. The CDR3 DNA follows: TGCAGTGCTAGAGATTTAGGAAACTATGGCTACACCTTC.

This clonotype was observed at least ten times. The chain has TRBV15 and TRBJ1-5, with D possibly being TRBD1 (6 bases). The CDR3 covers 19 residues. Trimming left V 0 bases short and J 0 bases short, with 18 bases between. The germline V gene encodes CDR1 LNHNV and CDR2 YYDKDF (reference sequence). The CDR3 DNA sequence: TGTGCCACCAGCAGAGAGGCCCCGATCAGGGGTCATAGCAATCAGCCCCAGCATTTT. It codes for CATSREAPIRGHSNQPQHF.

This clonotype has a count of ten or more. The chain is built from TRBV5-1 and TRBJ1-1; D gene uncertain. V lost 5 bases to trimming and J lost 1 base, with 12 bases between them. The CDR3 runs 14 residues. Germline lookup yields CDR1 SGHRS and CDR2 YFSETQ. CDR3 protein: CASSFMKGNTEAFF. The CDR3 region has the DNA TGCGCCAGCAGTTTTATGAAGGGGAACACTGAAGCTTTCTTT.

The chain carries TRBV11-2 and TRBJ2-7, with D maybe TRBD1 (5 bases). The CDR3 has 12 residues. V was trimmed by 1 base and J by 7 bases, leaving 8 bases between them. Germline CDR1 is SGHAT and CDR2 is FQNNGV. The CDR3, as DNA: TGTGCCAGCAGCTTAGGGGGCGAGGAGCAGTACTTC. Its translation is CASSLGGEEQYF.

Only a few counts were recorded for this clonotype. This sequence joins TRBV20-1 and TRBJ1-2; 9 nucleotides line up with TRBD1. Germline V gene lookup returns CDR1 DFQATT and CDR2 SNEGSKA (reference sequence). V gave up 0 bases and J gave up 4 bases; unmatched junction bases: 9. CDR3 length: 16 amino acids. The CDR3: CSARDLGQGPSYGYTF. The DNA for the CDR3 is TGCAGTGCTAGAGATCTAGGACAGGGGCCCTCCTATGGCTACACCTTC.

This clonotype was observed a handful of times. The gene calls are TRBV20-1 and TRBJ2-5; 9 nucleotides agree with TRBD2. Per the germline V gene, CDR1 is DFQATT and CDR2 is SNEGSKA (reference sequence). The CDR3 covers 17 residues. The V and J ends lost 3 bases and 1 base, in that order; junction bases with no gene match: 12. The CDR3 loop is CSASLQASGAVQETQYF. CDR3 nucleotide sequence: TGCAGTGCTAGTCTTCAAGCTAGCGGGGCGGTCCAAGAGACCCAGTACTTC.

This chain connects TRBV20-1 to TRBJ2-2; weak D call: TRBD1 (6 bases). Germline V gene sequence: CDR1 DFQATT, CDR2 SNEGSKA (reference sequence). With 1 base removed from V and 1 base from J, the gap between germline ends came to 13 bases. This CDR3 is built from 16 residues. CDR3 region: CSARVKETGNTGELFF. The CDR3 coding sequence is TGCAGTGCTAGAGTGAAGGAGACAGGGAACACCGGGGAGCTGTTTTTT.

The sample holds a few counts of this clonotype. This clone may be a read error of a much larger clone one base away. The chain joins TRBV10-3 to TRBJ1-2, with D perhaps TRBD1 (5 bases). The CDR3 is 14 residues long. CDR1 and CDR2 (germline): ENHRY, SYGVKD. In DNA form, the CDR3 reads TGTGCCATCAGTGACTCGGACATGTCAAGAGGCTTCACCTTC. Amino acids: CAISDSDMSRGFTF.

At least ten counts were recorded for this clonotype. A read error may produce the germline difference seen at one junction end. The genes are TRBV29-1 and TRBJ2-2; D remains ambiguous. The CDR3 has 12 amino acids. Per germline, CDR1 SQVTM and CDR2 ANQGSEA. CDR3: CSVEGFGGELFF. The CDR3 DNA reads TGCAGCGTCGAAGGGTTTGGCGGGGAGCTGTTTTTT.

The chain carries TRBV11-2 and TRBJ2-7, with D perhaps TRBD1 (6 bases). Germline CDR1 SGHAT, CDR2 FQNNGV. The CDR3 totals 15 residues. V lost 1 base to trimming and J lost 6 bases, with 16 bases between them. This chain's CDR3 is CASSLVATKGGEQYF. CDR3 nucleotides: TGTGCCAGCAGCTTAGTCGCCACCAAAGGGGGCGAGCAGTACTTC.